These 16 T cell receptor beta chains were sequenced from one sample in a study of blood T cells in healthy people across ages (dated by TCRdb to the mid-2010s). Library prep was done by 5' RACE. For sequencing, an Illumina HiSeq 2500 was employed. A second roughly 6 to 11 cycle PCR used a sample-barcoded 5' primer and a J-beta primer mix. The public reads were quality trimmed at Q25 with fastp and then assembled into clones with MiXCR by TCRdb, keeping productive beta chains. Each entry is one CDR3 protein sequence, shown with its most common DNA and genes. In this sample the table shows approximately 780,000 distinct CDR3 sequences, 20% to 30% of which occur a single time. Roughly 3.1% of the sample is taken by the ten largest. This same sample was also part of a study on T cells of mothers and their children.

Sequenced input: blood. These receptors were obtained from a boy between 5 and 17 years old in good health.

This chain links TRBV6-6 with TRBJ2-3; tentatively, D is TRBD1 (5 bases). Trimming stripped 6 bases from V and 4 bases from J, with 14 bases between. The germline gives CDR1 MNHNY, CDR2 SVGAGI (reference sequence). The CDR3 runs to 14 residues. The CDR3 region is CASRDLDKSDTQYF. In DNA, the CDR3 is TGTGCCAGCAGAGACCTGGACAAATCAGATACGCAGTATTTT.

The genes are TRBV6-1 and TRBJ1-2; D is possibly TRBD1 (6 bases). The germline V and J ends were trimmed by 1 base and 2 bases, with 11 bases remaining between them. The germline V gene has CDR1 MNHNS and CDR2 SASEGT. The CDR3 totals 15 residues. CDR3 nucleotide sequence: TGTGCCAGCAGTGAAGAGGTGCAGGGGAACTATGGCTACACCTTC. Encoded protein: CASSEEVQGNYGYTF.

The chain carries TRBV7-2 and TRBJ2-3, with 8 bases aligning to TRBD2. The CDR3 sequence is 15 residues long. Germline V gene lookup returns CDR1 SGHTA and CDR2 FQGNSA. V trimming: 3 bases; J trimming: 1 base; junction bases outside the gene matches: 3. CDR3 nucleotide sequence: TGTGCCAGCAGCTTGATGACTAGCGGCACAGATACGCAGTATTTT. Protein product: CASSLMTSGTDTQYF.

The table lists this clonotype with a count of one. This chain joins TRBV7-9 and TRBJ2-5; D tentatively reads TRBD1 or TRBD2 (6 bases each). The CDR3 loop spans 16 amino acids. Per germline, CDR1 SEHNR and CDR2 FQNEAQ (reference sequence). The V end was cut by 3 bases, the J end by 4 bases, with 18 bases between. The CDR3 sequence is CASSFLGRGGGETQYF. DNA for the CDR3: TGTGCCAGCAGCTTTCTCGGCAGGGGAGGAGGAGAGACCCAGTACTTC. The variable domain in full, completed from reference TRBV7-9 and TRBJ2-5, reads DTGVSQNPRHKITKRGQNVTFRCDPISEHNRLYWYRQTLGQGPEFLTYFQNEAQLEKSRLLSDRFSAERPKGSFSTLEIQRTEQGDSAMYLCASSFLGRGGGETQYFGPGTRLLVL.

This clonotype was observed a handful of times. V and J are TRBV5-4 and TRBJ2-1; no clear D gene. The CDR3 has 17 residues. Germline V gene sequence: CDR1 SGHNT, CDR2 YYREEE (reference sequence). V shed 3 bases and J shed 0 bases, with 16 bases lying between them. The CDR3 region is CASSSTTQRISYNEQFF. The CDR3 DNA sequence: TGTGCCAGCAGCTCCACCACCCAGCGTATCTCCTACAATGAGCAGTTCTTC.

Concerning this clonotype itself: The germline gene is not matched at one end of the junction; a read error may be the cause. This chain connects TRBV2 to TRBJ2-5; 8 bases agree with TRBD1. With the DNA end fitting TRBJ2-1 better, the J assignment may be wrong. CDR1 and CDR2 from the germline V gene are SNHLY and FYNNEI. The CDR3 is made up of 16 amino acids. CDR3: CASSEQGARSYNKQFF. CDR3 in DNA: TGTGCCAGCAGTGAACAGGGGGCGAGGTCCTACAATAAGCAGTTCTTC.

V gene TRBV27 combines with J gene TRBJ2-5; D is unresolved. The CDR3 sequence is 13 residues long. Per germline, CDR1 MNHEY and CDR2 SMNVEV (reference sequence). V shed 4 bases and J shed 4 bases, with 10 bases lying between them. The CDR3 spells CASSSIVGETQYF. CDR3 DNA: TGTGCCAGCAGTTCCATAGTAGGAGAGACCCAGTACTTC.

Only a few counts were recorded for this clonotype. V is TRBV30 and J is TRBJ2-3; D unclear. V was clipped by 1 base and J by 0 bases, with 5 bases between them. From germline, CDR1 is GTSNPN and CDR2 SVGIG (reference sequence). This CDR3 contains 13 residues. The CDR3 here is CAWSGASTDTQYF. The CDR3 DNA follows: TGTGCCTGGAGTGGGGCTAGCACAGATACGCAGTATTTT.

This clonotype was observed a few times. The V call is TRBV10-3, the J call TRBJ2-3, with D perhaps matching TRBD1 or TRBD2 (5 bases each). This CDR3 spans 16 amino acids. V gave up 6 bases and J gave up 6 bases, with 22 bases separating them. CDR1 ENHRY and CDR2 SYGVKD come from the germline V gene. CDR3 sequence reads: CAISPSGNAGADTQYF. DNA for the CDR3: TGTGCCATCAGCCCTTCAGGGAATGCGGGTGCGGATACGCAGTATTTT.

J is TRBJ2-5 and V is TRBV6-2 or TRBV6-3; TRBD2 might be the D (6 bases). V lost 7 bases to trimming and J lost 1 base, with 16 bases between them. This CDR3 contains 15 residues. Germline V gives CDR1 MNHEY, CDR2 SVGEGT. This CDR3 reads CASTLTSAVQETQYF. The CDR3 bases are TGTGCCAGCACCTTGACTAGTGCGGTCCAAGAGACCCAGTACTTC.

The V gene is TRBV12-3 or TRBV12-4, the J gene TRBJ2-5, with 12 bases that match TRBD2. The DNA end lines up better with TRBJ2-1; the J call may be wrong. CDR3 size: 16 residues. CDR3 sequence reads: CASSFAPLAGGDEQFF. The CDR3 bases are TGTGCCAGCAGTTTTGCCCCACTAGCGGGGGGAGATGAGCAGTTCTTC.

Only a few counts were recorded for this clonotype. The V and J genes are TRBV3-1 and TRBJ2-5; 8 nucleotides agree with TRBD2. The J call may not be correct, given that the DNA end is closer to TRBJ2-1. Germline V gives CDR1 LGHDT, CDR2 YNNKEL (reference sequence). The length of the CDR3 is 18 residues. CDR3 nucleotide sequence: TGTGCCAGCAGCCACCTAGGGGAACAGCGGGGGACCTACAATGAGCAGTTCTTC. Translation gives CASSHLGEQRGTYNEQFF.

This clonotype has more than one count but fewer than ten. The rearrangement joins TRBV5-1 to TRBJ2-3; a possible D gene is TRBD1 (5 bases). Germline CDR1 is SGHRS and CDR2 is YFSETQ. The CDR3 contains 15 residues. Trimming removed 4 bases from V and 0 bases from J, with 12 bases in between. This chain's CDR3 is CASSQGLPSTDTQYF. Written as DNA, the CDR3 is TGCGCCAGCAGCCAGGGCTTGCCTAGCACAGATACGCAGTATTTT.

This clonotype was seen ten or more times. This sequence joins TRBV27 and TRBJ2-3, with TRBD2 matching 12 bases. With V trimmed by 5 bases and J by 1 base, 4 bases remained unmatched. Germline CDR1 reads MNHEY; CDR2 reads SMNVEV (reference sequence). The CDR3 consists of 16 residues. The CDR3 DNA reads TGTGCCAGCAGTCTCTGGACTAGCGGGGGCACAGATACGCAGTATTTT. Protein sequence: CASSLWTSGGTDTQYF.

This clonotype was observed a single time. The genes are TRBV12-3 or TRBV12-4 and TRBJ1-5; TRBD1 matches 7 bases. Losses at the gene ends were 8 bases for V and 6 bases for J; bases not matched to a gene: 4. The CDR3 has 12 residues. CDR3: CASGQVGQPQHF. The CDR3 DNA reads TGTGCCAGCGGACAGGTCGGTCAGCCCCAGCATTTT.

This clonotype was detected only a few times. The chain has TRBV27 and TRBJ1-6; D not resolved. CDR3 length: 12 residues. Germline V CDR1 and CDR2: MNHEY, SMNVEV (reference sequence). The V end was cut by 8 bases, the J end by 0 bases, with 2 bases between. In nucleotides, the CDR3 is TGTGCCAGCGGCTCCTATAATTCACCCCTCCACTTT. The encoded protein is CASGSYNSPLHF.